Presented here are 30 T cell receptor beta chains from one specimen sequenced in a study of cytomegalovirus exposure and HLA in healthy donors. PCR was performed using 60 Vbeta and 13 Jbeta primers. Assay: immunoSEQ multiplex PCR; the TCRdb copy retains only in-frame clones and omits some. The sample has 150,000 to 200,000 clones, around 82% seen once. The sequenced sample was PBMCs. The receptors were sampled from a boy between 10 and 17 years old in good health and CMV-seronegative.

The rearrangement links TRBV9 to TRBJ2-3, with D hard to call. CDR1 is SGDLS and CDR2 is YYNGEE in the germline V gene. CDR3 length: 13 amino acids. V dropped 1 base and J dropped 3 bases, with 6 bases sitting between them. The CDR3 here is CASSVRQTDTQYF. CDR3 DNA sequence: TGTGCCAGCAGCGTAAGACAAACAGATACGCAGTATTTT.

This clone showed up just once. This chain connects TRBV4-1 to TRBJ2-7; the D gene is possibly TRBD2 (5 bases). The germline CDR1 and CDR2 sequences are MGHRA and YSYEKL. V was pared by 2 bases and J by 0 bases, with 8 bases between. The CDR3 loop spans 14 amino acids. The CDR3 region has the DNA TGCGCCAGCAGCCAACTAACTAGCTCCTACGAGCAGTACTTC. It codes for CASSQLTSSYEQYF.

V usage is TRBV27 and J usage is TRBJ1-5, with 7 bases matching TRBD1. This CDR3 region has 13 residues. The germline gives CDR1 MNHEY, CDR2 SMNVEV (reference sequence). Trimming removed 10 bases from V and 7 bases from J; junction bases left unmatched: 10. The CDR3 reads CATSTGPEQPQHF. CDR3 bases: TGTGCCACCTCGACAGGGCCGGAGCAGCCCCAGCATTTT.

The chain employs TRBV2 and TRBJ1-2; D is unresolved. The CDR3 runs 12 residues. The germline V and J ends were trimmed by 8 bases and 2 bases, with 9 bases remaining between them. CDR1 SNHLY and CDR2 FYNNEI come from the germline V gene. CDR3 amino acids: CASGRENYGYTF. CDR3 sequence (DNA): TGTGCCAGCGGGCGGGAGAACTATGGCTACACCTTC. The whole variable domain, remainder taken from reference TRBV2 and TRBJ1-2, is EPEVTQTPSHQVTQMGQEVILRCVPISNHLYFYWYRQILGQKVEFLVSFYNNEISEKSEIFDDQFSVERPDGSNFTLKIRSTKLEDSAMYFCASGRENYGYTFGSGTRLTVV.

The J gene is TRBJ1-4, the V gene TRBV6-1, with 7 bases identical to TRBD1. CDR1 MNHNS and CDR2 SASEGT come from the germline V gene. With V trimmed by 2 bases and J by 7 bases, 7 bases remained unmatched. This CDR3 comprises 15 residues. CDR3: CASSENRGVSEKLFF. In DNA form, the CDR3 reads TGTGCCAGCAGTGAAAACAGGGGTGTCAGTGAAAAACTGTTTTTT.

The gene calls are TRBV5-4 and TRBJ2-7, with 8 bases aligning to TRBD1. This CDR3 is built from 17 residues. With V trimmed by 1 base and J by 2 bases, 11 bases remained unmatched. Germline assignment: CDR1 SGHNT and CDR2 YYREEE (reference sequence). The DNA for the CDR3 is TGTGCCAGCAGCTTGTCTTCCACAGGGGGGATGGCCTACGAGCAGTACTTC. It yields the protein CASSLSSTGGMAYEQYF.

There are a few counts of this clone. DNA of the CDR3: TGTGCCAGTAGCCCAAGTTTAGCGGGAGGGGCCAACGTCCTGACTTTC. This sequence encodes CASSPSLAGGANVLTF. This chain connects TRBV19 to TRBJ2-6; 8 bases are shared with TRBD2. This CDR3 is 16 amino acids long. Trimming removed 6 bases from V and 4 bases from J; junction bases left unmatched: 8. Germline V gene data show CDR1 as LNHDA and CDR2 as SQIVND (reference sequence). The full variable domain, with the rest looked up from reference TRBV19 and TRBJ2-6, is DGGITQSPKYLFRKEGQNVTLSCEQNLNHDAMYWYRQDPGQGLRLIYYSQIVNDFQKGDIAEGYSVSREKKESFPLTVTSAQKNPTAFYLCASSPSLAGGANVLTFGAGSRLTVL.

CDR3 sequence reads: CASSLSGRWKAGELFF. The CDR3 bases are TGTGCCAGCAGTTTATCGGGGAGGTGGAAGGCCGGGGAGCTGTTTTTT. The gene calls are TRBV27 and TRBJ2-2; TRBD2 is a possible D gene (6 bases). CDR3 length: 16 amino acids. V lost 0 bases to trimming and J lost 6 bases, with 14 bases between them. Germline V gives CDR1 MNHEY, CDR2 SMNVEV (reference sequence).

The rearrangement uses TRBV6-5 and TRBJ1-2; 7 bases fit TRBD1. V dropped 4 bases and J dropped 7; count of bases not matched to a gene: 9. The V gene's germline CDR1 is MNHEY and CDR2 SVGAGI. CDR3 length: 14 amino acids. CDR3 bases: TGTGCCAGCAGTTCACAGGGGTTAGGATCTGGCTACACCTTC. Translated, it gives CASSSQGLGSGYTF.

This chain connects TRBV28 to TRBJ1-2, with D maybe TRBD1 (6 bases). The CDR3 extends over 12 amino acids. V was cut by 6 bases and J by 4 bases, with 9 bases left in between. Per germline, CDR1 MDHEN and CDR2 SYDVKM. The CDR3: CASRDSFYGYTF. The CDR3 nucleotides are TGTGCCAGCAGGGACAGTTTCTATGGCTACACCTTC.

The chain couples TRBV5-1 to TRBJ2-7; 12 positions match TRBD2. Germline V lookup: CDR1 SGHRS, CDR2 YFSETQ. The CDR3 sequence is 15 residues long. The junction had 0 bases not matched to a gene; V was cut back by 0 bases and J by 2 bases. The CDR3 DNA sequence: TGCGCCAGCAGCTTGGGACTAGCGGGAGCCTACGAGCAGTACTTC. Its protein is CASSLGLAGAYEQYF.

The chain recombines TRBV18 with TRBJ2-7; the match to TRBD2 covers 8 bases. Germline CDR1 KGHSH, CDR2 LQKENI. V lost 3 bases and J lost 6; bases outside the gene matches: 4. CDR3 length: 13 residues. CDR3 sequence reads: CASSPAGGFEQYF. The DNA of the CDR3 is TGTGCCAGCTCACCGGCGGGAGGTTTCGAGCAGTACTTC.

The rearrangement joins TRBV5-1 to TRBJ2-7; possibly TRBD1 for D (6 bases). CDR1 is SGHRS and CDR2 is YFSETQ in the germline V gene. V gave up 5 bases and J gave up 0 bases, with 15 bases separating them. The CDR3 covers 15 residues. The CDR3 DNA follows: TGCGCCAGCAGTTGGAAGGGACAAAGCTCCTACGAGCAGTACTTC. Translation: CASSWKGQSSYEQYF. The full variable domain, in which reference TRBV5-1 and TRBJ2-7 provide the parts outside the CDR3, is KAGVTQTPRYLIKTRGQQVTLSCSPISGHRSVSWYQQTPGQGLQFLFEYFSETQRNKGNFPGRFSGRQFSNSRSEMNVSTLELGDSALYLCASSWKGQSSYEQYFGPGTRLTVT.

This chain joins TRBV29-1 and TRBJ1-2; 8 nucleotides line up with TRBD1. The CDR3 totals 17 residues. Germline values: CDR1 SQVTM, CDR2 ANQGSEA. Trimming cost V 6 bases and J 5 bases; bases outside gene matches: 20. CDR3: CSVASTTGAPGRYGYTF. CDR3 in DNA: TGCAGCGTCGCATCTACGACAGGGGCCCCTGGACGGTATGGCTACACCTTC.

This rearrangement joins TRBV10-2 to TRBJ1-5, with D perhaps TRBD1 (5 bases). The ends were cut back, 0 bases at V and 5 bases at J, with 11 bases in the middle. This CDR3 is built from 15 residues. Germline V gives CDR1 WSHSY, CDR2 SAAADI. The CDR3 nucleotides read TGCGCCAGCAGTGAGTCCGCAGGGCGTTATCAGCCCCAGCATTTT. The encoded protein is CASSESAGRYQPQHF.

Comments on this clone: One junction end does not reproduce the germline sequence, and a read error may be involved. The rearrangement uses TRBV27 and TRBJ2-6; perhaps TRBD1 as D (6 bases). The CDR3 has 17 amino acids. Germline lookup yields CDR1 MNHEY and CDR2 SMNVEV (reference sequence). The CDR3 loop reads CASSLSGTWSGANVLTF. The CDR3 DNA reads TGTGCCAGCAGTCTATCCGGGACATGGTCTGGGGCCAACGTCCTGACTTTC.

The chain joins TRBV15 to TRBJ2-5; D might be TRBD2 (5 bases). Deletions cut 2 bases from V and 2 bases from J, with 12 bases between. This CDR3 is 15 amino acids long. CDR1 is LNHNV and CDR2 is YYDKDF in the germline V gene (reference sequence). For the CDR3, the DNA is TGTGCCACCAGCAGACCCCCGGGATTACAAGAGACCCAGTACTTC. Its protein product is CATSRPPGLQETQYF. Full variable domain (rest looked up from reference TRBV15 and TRBJ2-5): DAMVIQNPRYQVTQFGKPVTLSCSQTLNHNVMYWYQQKSSQAPKLLFHYYDKDFNNEADTPDNFQSRRPNTSFCFLDIRSPGLGDTAMYLCATSRPPGLQETQYFGPGTRLLVL.

Regarding this clone: This specimen includes other DNA sequences encoding the same CDR3. This chain joins TRBV29-1 and TRBJ2-3, with D perhaps matching TRBD2 (5 bases). The CDR3 spans 12 residues. The V end was cut by 5 bases, the J end by 4 bases, with 10 bases between. Germline V gene lookup returns CDR1 SQVTM and CDR2 ANQGSEA. The CDR3 sequence: CSVPLRADTQYF. Written as DNA, the CDR3 is TGCAGCGTTCCGTTGAGGGCAGATACGCAGTATTTT.

The chain combines TRBV19 with TRBJ1-5; D is possibly TRBD1 (5 bases). Germline V gives CDR1 LNHDA, CDR2 SQIVND (reference sequence). Trimming shortened V by 3 bases and J by 4 bases, and 10 bases separated the two germline ends. This CDR3 comprises 14 residues. CDR3 amino acids: CASSIAGRNQPQHF. The CDR3 nucleotides are TGTGCCAGTAGTATTGCGGGGCGGAATCAGCCCCAGCATTTT.

In this sample, this clone turned up a few times. The V and J genes are TRBV4-2 and TRBJ2-2, with 7 bases identical to TRBD2. The CDR3 spans 17 residues. Germline-derived CDR1 and CDR2 are LGHNA and YNFKEQ. Losses at the gene ends were 3 bases for V and 5 bases for J; bases not matched to a gene: 12. The CDR3 DNA is TGTGCCAGCAGCCAGAGGGAGGGCGGGAGAGGTACCGGGGAGCTGTTTTTT. Protein sequence: CASSQREGGRGTGELFF.

The rearrangement joins TRBV6-4 to TRBJ1-2; D might be TRBD1 (5 bases). V was pared by 2 bases and J by 4 bases, with 20 bases between. The CDR3 contains 17 residues. Per germline, CDR1 MRHNA and CDR2 SNTAGT. The CDR3 reads CASSDPGRVPRAYGYTF. The CDR3 DNA reads TGTGCCAGCAGTGACCCAGGGAGGGTCCCCCGAGCCTATGGCTACACCTTC.

The V call is TRBV6-5, the J call TRBJ1-2; 9 bases fit TRBD1. V lost 8 bases to trimming and J lost 6 bases; unmatched junction nucleotides: 4. This CDR3 has 12 residues. CDR1 is MNHEY, CDR2 SVGAGI, per germline. The CDR3 sequence is CASRDRDDGYTF. The CDR3 DNA sequence: TGTGCCAGCCGGGACAGGGATGATGGCTACACCTTC.

The rearrangement joins TRBV5-1 to TRBJ2-1; 12 bases map to TRBD2. After removal of 4 bases from V and 2 bases from J, the junction contained 1 base not matched to a gene. The CDR3 consists of 15 residues. CDR1 and CDR2 from the germline V gene are SGHRS and YFSETQ. CDR3 nucleotide sequence: TGCGCCAGCAGCCCTAGCGGGGGGGCCTACAATGAGCAGTTCTTC. Its protein is CASSPSGGAYNEQFF.

The rearrangement uses TRBV5-1 and TRBJ2-7; 7 bases line up with TRBD1. The germline CDR1 and CDR2 sequences are SGHRS and YFSETQ. The V and J ends lost 1 base and 2 bases, in that order; junction bases with no gene match: 6. This CDR3 has 15 residues. CDR3 DNA: TGCGCCAGCAGCTTGTCAGGACAGGTCGCCTACGAGCAGTACTTC. Encoded protein: CASSLSGQVAYEQYF.

The chain employs TRBV7-8 and TRBJ1-2, with unresolved D. With 5 bases removed from V and 1 base from J, the gap between germline ends came to 14 bases. This CDR3 comprises 15 residues. In germline, CDR1 is SGHVS, CDR2 FQNEAQ. The CDR3 DNA reads as TGTGCCAGCAGCGGCGGGCTGAGGAGTAACTATGGCTACACCTTC. Translating gives CASSGGLRSNYGYTF.

The chain combines TRBV5-1 with TRBJ1-2; the D is unclear. Looked up from germline, CDR1 is SGHRS and CDR2 is YFSETQ. This CDR3 contains 11 residues. Deletions cut 3 bases from V and 8 bases from J, with 8 bases between. CDR3 DNA sequence: TGCGCCAGCAGCTATGGAGGGGGCTACACCTTC. It is translated as CASSYGGGYTF.

This clone has just one count. This chain connects TRBV14 to TRBJ1-4; possible D gene TRBD1, 6 bases. CDR3 size: 13 residues. Germline CDR1 is SGHDN and CDR2 is FVKESK. The V and J ends lost 4 bases and 8 bases respectively, with 11 bases between them. The DNA for the CDR3 is TGTGCCAGCAGCCCCAGGGGAACCGAAAAACTGTTTTTT. Translating gives CASSPRGTEKLFF.

The chain couples TRBV19 to TRBJ2-1; the D is unclear. Trimming took off 8 bases at V and 2 bases at J, with 4 bases between the two ends. Germline V gene lookup returns CDR1 LNHDA and CDR2 SQIVND (reference sequence). The CDR3 runs 11 residues. CDR3 nucleotide sequence: TGTGCCAGTCGAGCCTACAATGAGCAGTTCTTC. Protein: CASRAYNEQFF.

The chain couples TRBV6-5 to TRBJ1-1; D might be TRBD1 (5 bases). Germline V gene data show CDR1 as MNHEY and CDR2 as SVGAGI. The CDR3 extends over 15 amino acids. V was trimmed by 2 bases and J by 1 base, leaving 11 bases between them. This chain's CDR3 is CASSYRDSANTEAFF. The CDR3 nucleotides read TGTGCCAGCAGTTACAGGGACTCGGCGAACACTGAAGCTTTCTTT.

This clone was counted once. The sample holds other DNA sequences that translate to the same CDR3. J is TRBJ2-3 and V is TRBV5-1; no definite D call. There are 11 residues in the CDR3. Trimming shortened V by 5 bases and J by 3 bases, and 4 bases separated the two germline ends. Germline V gene sequence: CDR1 SGHRS, CDR2 YFSETQ. CDR3 loop: CASSLTDTQYF. The DNA for the CDR3 is TGCGCCAGCAGTCTAACAGATACGCAGTATTTT.